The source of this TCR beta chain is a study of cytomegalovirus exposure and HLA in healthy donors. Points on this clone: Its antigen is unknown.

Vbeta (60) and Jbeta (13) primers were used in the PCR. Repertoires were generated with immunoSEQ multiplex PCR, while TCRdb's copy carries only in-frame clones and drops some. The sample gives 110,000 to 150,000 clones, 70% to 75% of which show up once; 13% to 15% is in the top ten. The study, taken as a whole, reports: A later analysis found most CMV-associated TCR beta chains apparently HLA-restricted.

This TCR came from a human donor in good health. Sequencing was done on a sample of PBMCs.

CDR3 nucleotides: TGTGCCAGCAGCCGACTACAGGGGGCAGGCACTGAAGCTTTCTTT. This gives the protein CASSRLQGAGTEAFF. J is TRBJ1-1 and V is TRBV7-9, with 9 bases identical to TRBD1. Germline values: CDR1 SEHNR, CDR2 FQNEAQ (reference sequence). Losses at the gene ends were 5 bases for V and 4 bases for J; bases not matched to a gene: 8. The CDR3 runs 15 residues.